Listed below are T cell receptor beta chains from one sample, sequenced in a study of neurological immune-mediated disorders. TCRdb reanalysed the 5' RACE reads using MiXCR and keeps one entry per CDR3 protein. The sample gives approximately 66,000 distinct CDR3 sequences, 3.4% of which show up once; around 3.7% is in the top ten. Input material: PBMCs. The source is a man in his forties with multiple sclerosis. Both conserved end residues are part of each CDR3. Each record gives: V gene, clone size, D gene, J gene, CDR3 length, CDR3 DNA, CDR3 protein. A D gene is named only where the DNA matches it firmly. Clone size is not always given. Where it is, it says once, few, many or a class for expanded clones.

TRBV6-2/TRBV6-3	many	-	TRBJ2-5	12	TGTGCCAGCAGGGGGTGGGGTGAGACCCAGTACTTC	CASRGWGETQYF
TRBV7-2	many	-	TRBJ2-2	12	TGTGCCAGCAGAAAGTACACCGGGGAGCTGTTTTTT	CASRKYTGELFF
TRBV7-9	few	-	TRBJ2-1	14	TGTGCCAGCACCCCCCGGGCCTCCTACAATGAGCAGTTCTTC	CASTPRASYNEQFF
TRBV7-6	-	TRBD1	TRBJ1-5	15	TGTGCCAGCAGCTTAGCCGGACAGGGGGCCCAGCCCCAGCATTTT	CASSLAGQGAQPQHF
TRBV7-3	many	TRBD1	TRBJ1-1	13	TGTGCCAGCAGCTCAGACAGGGGGGCTGAAGCTTTCTTT	CASSSDRGAEAFF
TRBV5-1	-	TRBD1	TRBJ2-3	15	TGCGCCAGCAGCAGGGGGACAGCCGTTTCAGATACGCAGTATTTT	CASSRGTAVSDTQYF
TRBV12-3/TRBV12-4	many	-	TRBJ1-2	15	TGTGCCAGCAGTTTCAGTCCGGGCTCATTGTATGGCTACACCTTC	CASSFSPGSLYGYTF
TRBV2	many	-	TRBJ2-5	14	TGTGCCAGCAAGGGTAGGGCAGGAGGAGAGACCCAGTACTTC	CASKGRAGGETQYF
TRBV3-1	many	TRBD2	TRBJ2-7	16	TGTGCCAGCAGCCAAGATTTGGCTAGCGGGGGGCACGAGCAGTACTTC	CASSQDLASGGHEQYF
TRBV25-1	many	TRBD1	TRBJ2-2	15	TGTGCCAGCATGCAGACAGGGATCTTAGGCGGGGAGCTGTTTTTT	CASMQTGILGGELFF
TRBV7-9	many	-	TRBJ2-4	15	TGTGCCAGCAGCTTAGTAGGGGGAGCCAAAAACATTCAGTACTTC	CASSLVGGAKNIQYF
TRBV5-4	many	TRBD1	TRBJ2-1	17	TGTGCCAGCAGCCACGGACAGGGCTGGAGCTCCTACAATGAGCAGTTCTTC	CASSHGQGWSSYNEQFF
TRBV20-1	many	TRBD1	TRBJ1-1	13	TGCAGTGCTTCCGGGACAGCTAACACTGAAGCTTTCTTT	CSASGTANTEAFF
TRBV7-2	many	-	TRBJ2-7	14	TGTGCCAGCAGCTTAGCGCGGGGCAGGGACGAGCAGTACTTC	CASSLARGRDEQYF
TRBV5-1	many	TRBD2	TRBJ2-1	17	TGCGCCAGCAGCTTGGCCGGCGGGAGTTCTTACTACAATGAGCAGTTCTTC	CASSLAGGSSYYNEQFF
TRBV5-1	many	-	TRBJ2-7	15	TGCGCCAGCAGCTCGCGACCTTCGAGCTCCTACGAGCAGTACTTC	CASSSRPSSSYEQYF
TRBV20-1	many	TRBD1	TRBJ1-2	11	TGCAGTGCTCTGACAGGGGTCGGCTACACCTTC	CSALTGVGYTF